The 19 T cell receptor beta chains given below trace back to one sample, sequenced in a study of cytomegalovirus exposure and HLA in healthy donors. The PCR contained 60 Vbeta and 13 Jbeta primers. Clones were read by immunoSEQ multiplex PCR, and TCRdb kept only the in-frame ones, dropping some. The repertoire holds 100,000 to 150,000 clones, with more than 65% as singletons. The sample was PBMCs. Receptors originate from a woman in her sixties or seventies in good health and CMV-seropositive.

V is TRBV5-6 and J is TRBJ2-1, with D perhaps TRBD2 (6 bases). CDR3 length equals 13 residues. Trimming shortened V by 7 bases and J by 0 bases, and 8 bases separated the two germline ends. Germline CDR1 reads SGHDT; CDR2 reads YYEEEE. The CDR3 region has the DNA TGTGCCAGCCGGGGGAGCTCCTACAATGAGCAGTTCTTC. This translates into CASRGSSYNEQFF.

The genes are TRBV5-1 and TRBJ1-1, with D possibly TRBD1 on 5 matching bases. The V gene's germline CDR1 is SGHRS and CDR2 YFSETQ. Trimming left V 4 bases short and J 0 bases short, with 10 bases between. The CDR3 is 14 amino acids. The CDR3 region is CASSPDTMNTEAFF. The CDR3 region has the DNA TGCGCCAGCAGCCCGGACACCATGAACACTGAAGCTTTCTTT.

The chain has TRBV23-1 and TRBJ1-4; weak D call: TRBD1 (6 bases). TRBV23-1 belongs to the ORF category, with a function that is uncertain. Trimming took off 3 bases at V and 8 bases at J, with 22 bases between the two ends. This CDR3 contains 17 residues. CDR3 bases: TGCGCCAGCAGTCATCATTCAGGGGCAGGTGGTGGCGAAAAACTGTTTTTT. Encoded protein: CASSHHSGAGGGEKLFF.

The CDR3 sequence is CASSWAGQTNSYNSPLHF. DNA for the CDR3: TGTGCCAGCAGCTGGGCGGGACAGACCAACTCCTATAATTCACCCCTCCACTTT. The chain has TRBV5-8 and TRBJ1-6; 7 bases agree with TRBD1. The trim removed 3 bases at V and 0 bases at J, leaving 9 bases unmatched. Germline loops: CDR1 SGHTS, CDR2 YDEGEE. The CDR3 length is 18 residues.

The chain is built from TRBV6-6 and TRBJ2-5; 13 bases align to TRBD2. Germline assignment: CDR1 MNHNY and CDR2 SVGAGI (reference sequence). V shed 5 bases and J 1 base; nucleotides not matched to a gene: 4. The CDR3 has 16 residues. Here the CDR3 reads CASSRLAGGIQETQYF. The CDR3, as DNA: TGTGCCAGCAGTCGACTAGCGGGGGGTATCCAAGAGACCCAGTACTTC.

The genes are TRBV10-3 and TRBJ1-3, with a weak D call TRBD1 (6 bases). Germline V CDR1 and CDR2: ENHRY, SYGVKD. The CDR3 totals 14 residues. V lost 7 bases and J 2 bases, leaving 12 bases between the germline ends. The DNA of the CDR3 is TGTGCCATCACCGAGGGGGGGGCTGGAAACACCATATATTTT. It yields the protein CAITEGGAGNTIYF.

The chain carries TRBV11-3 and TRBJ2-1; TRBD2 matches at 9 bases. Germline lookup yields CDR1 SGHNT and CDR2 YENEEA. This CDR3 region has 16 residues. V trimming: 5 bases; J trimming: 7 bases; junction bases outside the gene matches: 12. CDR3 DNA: TGTGCCAGCAGCCGGGGGGATAGCGGGGGTGGGAATGAGCAGTTCTTC. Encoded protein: CASSRGDSGGGNEQFF. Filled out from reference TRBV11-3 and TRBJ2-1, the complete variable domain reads EAGVVQSPRYKIIEKKQPVAFWCNPISGHNTLYWYLQNLGQGPELLIRYENEEAVDDSQLPKDRFSAERLKGVDSTLKIQPAELGDSAVYLCASSRGDSGGGNEQFFGPGTRLTVL.

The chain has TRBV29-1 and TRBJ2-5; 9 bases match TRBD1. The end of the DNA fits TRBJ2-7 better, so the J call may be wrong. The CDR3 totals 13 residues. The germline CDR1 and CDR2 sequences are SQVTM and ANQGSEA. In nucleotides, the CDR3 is TGCAGCGTTGTGACAGGGGGATCCTACGAGCAGTACTTC. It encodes CSVVTGGSYEQYF.

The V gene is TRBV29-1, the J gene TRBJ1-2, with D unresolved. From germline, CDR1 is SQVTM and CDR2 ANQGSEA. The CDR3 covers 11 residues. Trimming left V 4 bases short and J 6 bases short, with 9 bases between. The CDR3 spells CSVVAGNGYTF. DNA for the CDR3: TGCAGCGTTGTAGCCGGGAATGGCTACACCTTC.

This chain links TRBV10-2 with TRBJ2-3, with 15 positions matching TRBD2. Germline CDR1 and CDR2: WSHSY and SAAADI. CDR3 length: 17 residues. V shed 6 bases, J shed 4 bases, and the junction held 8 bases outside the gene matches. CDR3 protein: CASSYGTSGGSADTQYF. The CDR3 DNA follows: TGCGCCAGCAGCTACGGGACTAGCGGGGGGAGCGCAGATACGCAGTATTTT.

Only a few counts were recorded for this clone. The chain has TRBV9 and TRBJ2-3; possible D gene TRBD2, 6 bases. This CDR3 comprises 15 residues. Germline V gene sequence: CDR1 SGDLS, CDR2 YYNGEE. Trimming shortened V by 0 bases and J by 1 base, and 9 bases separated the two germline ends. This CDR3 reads CASSVDPSGTDTQYF. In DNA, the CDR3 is TGTGCCAGCAGCGTAGACCCTAGCGGCACAGATACGCAGTATTTT.

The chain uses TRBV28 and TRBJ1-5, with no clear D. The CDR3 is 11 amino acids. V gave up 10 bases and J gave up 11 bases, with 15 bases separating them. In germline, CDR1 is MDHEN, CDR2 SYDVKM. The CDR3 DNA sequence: TGTGCCACCCCCAATGTGGGAGCCCAGCATTTT. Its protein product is CATPNVGAQHF.

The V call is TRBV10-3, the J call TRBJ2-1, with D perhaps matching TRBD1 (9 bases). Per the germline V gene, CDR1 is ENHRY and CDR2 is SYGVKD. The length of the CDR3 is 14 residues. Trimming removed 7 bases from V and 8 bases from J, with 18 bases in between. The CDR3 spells CAINLSGDRDEQFF. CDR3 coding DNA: TGTGCCATCAACCTTAGCGGGGACAGGGATGAGCAGTTCTTC.

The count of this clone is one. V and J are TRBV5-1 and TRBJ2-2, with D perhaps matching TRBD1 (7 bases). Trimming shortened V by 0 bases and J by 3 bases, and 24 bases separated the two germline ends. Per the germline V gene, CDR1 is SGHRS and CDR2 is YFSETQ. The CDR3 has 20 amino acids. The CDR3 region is CASSLGSRSYFRGDTGELFF. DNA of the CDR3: TGCGCCAGCAGCTTGGGGTCTCGGTCCTACTTCAGGGGGGACACCGGGGAGCTGTTTTTT.

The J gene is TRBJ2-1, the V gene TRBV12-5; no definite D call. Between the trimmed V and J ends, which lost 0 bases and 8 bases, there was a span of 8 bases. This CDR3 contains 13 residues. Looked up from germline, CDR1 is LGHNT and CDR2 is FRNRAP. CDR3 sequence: CASGLVLSDEQFF. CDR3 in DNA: TGTGCTAGTGGTTTGGTACTAAGCGATGAGCAGTTCTTC.

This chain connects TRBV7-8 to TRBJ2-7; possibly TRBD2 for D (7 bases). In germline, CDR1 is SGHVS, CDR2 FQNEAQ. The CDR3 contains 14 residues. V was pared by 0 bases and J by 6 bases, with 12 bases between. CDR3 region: CASSLARGRGEQYF. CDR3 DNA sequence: TGTGCCAGCAGCTTAGCGCGGGGGCGCGGCGAGCAGTACTTC.

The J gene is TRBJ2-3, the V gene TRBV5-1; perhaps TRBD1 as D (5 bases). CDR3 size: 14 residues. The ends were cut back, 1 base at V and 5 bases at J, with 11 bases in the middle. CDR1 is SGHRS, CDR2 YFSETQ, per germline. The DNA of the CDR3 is TGCGCCAGCAGCTTGAGTGGGGCCGGAGATACGCAGTATTTT. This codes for CASSLSGAGDTQYF.

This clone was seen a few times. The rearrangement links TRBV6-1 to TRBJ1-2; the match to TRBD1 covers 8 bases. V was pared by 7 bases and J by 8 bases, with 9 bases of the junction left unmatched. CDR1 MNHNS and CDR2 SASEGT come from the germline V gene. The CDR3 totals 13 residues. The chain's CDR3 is CASTRTGYEGYTF. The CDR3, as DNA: TGTGCCAGCACCCGGACAGGGTATGAAGGCTACACCTTC.

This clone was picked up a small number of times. Here the CDR3 reads CASSVGAGGILEQYF. The CDR3 bases are TGTGCCAGCAGCGTAGGGGCGGGGGGGATTCTGGAGCAGTACTTC. V and J are TRBV9 and TRBJ2-7; 9 bases align to TRBD2. The length of the CDR3 is 15 residues. Unmatched junction bases numbered 8, after V lost 0 bases and J lost 7 bases. Germline V CDR1 and CDR2: SGDLS, YYNGEE.